The source of this T cell receptor beta chain is a study of human T cells and chemical hapten exposure. For the study at large: Patients, largely female, had alopecia areata, totalis or universalis. Study-level findings and limits: Expanded TCRs produced significantly more large CDR3 similarity clusters than controls did.

Trimming took 2 bases from V and 5 from J, leaving 18 bases between them. The germline V gene encodes CDR1 DFQATT and CDR2 SNEGSKA (reference sequence). This CDR3 region has 15 residues. TCRdb re-called the RACE reads with MiXCR, one entry per CDR3 protein. The sample comprises about 100,000 distinct CDR3 sequences, about an eighth of which are singletons, and more than 3% rests with the top ten. The table lists this clonotype with many counts. No antigen is known for it. The sample's time point: patch test 2, 6 weeks after DPC sensitization. The treatment is: therapeutic diphenylcyclopropenone sensitization with weekly scalp DPC.

Sequences were derived from whole blood, sampled in connection with sensitization to the hapten diphenylcyclopropenone (DPC). This chain uses TRBV20-1 with TRBJ2-5; D ambiguous. The TCR was taken from a middle-aged woman with alopecia areata. Some clones in this sample may be carry-over from other donors' samples. The CDR3 sequence is CSARSSDGPPETQYF. The DNA for the CDR3 is TGCAGTGCTAGATCCTCGGACGGGCCACCCGAGACCCAGTACTTC.